The rows below give T cell receptor beta chains drawn from one sample of a study of Graves' ophthalmopathy and Graves' hyperthyroidism. TCRdb fed the multiplex PCR reads into MiXCR, producing one record per CDR3 protein. Here the sample spans 200,000 to 250,000 distinct CDR3 sequences, roughly 21% being singletons. The sequencing input was peripheral blood. The receptors derive from a woman in her fifties or sixties with Graves' ophthalmopathy. Each CDR3 is given with its conserved first and last residue. Each record gives: D gene, clone size, V gene, J gene, CDR3 protein, CDR3 DNA. A D gene is named only where the DNA matches it firmly. The size of a clone is reported for some rows only, either as once, few or many, or as a class for expanded clones.

d_call: NA
clone_size: many
v_call: TRBV24-1
j_call: TRBJ1-2
cdr3_aa: CATSDGYRAGGYTF
cdr3_nt: TGTGCCACCAGTGACGGTTATAGGGCTGGAGGCTACACCTTC

d_call: TRBD1
clone_size: many
v_call: TRBV19
j_call: TRBJ1-2
cdr3_aa: CASSPGTGQYGYTF
cdr3_nt: TGTGCCAGTAGTCCCGGGACAGGGCAATATGGCTACACCTTC

d_call: TRBD2
clone_size: many
v_call: TRBV7-3
j_call: TRBJ2-7
cdr3_aa: CASSLGLAGVHEQYF
cdr3_nt: TGTGCCAGCAGCTTGGGACTAGCGGGAGTACACGAGCAGTACTTC

d_call: TRBD1
clone_size: many
v_call: TRBV2
j_call: TRBJ1-5
cdr3_aa: CASSPTGGVNQPQHF
cdr3_nt: TGTGCCAGCAGTCCTACAGGGGGCGTGAATCAGCCCCAGCATTTT

d_call: NA
clone_size: NA
v_call: TRBV9
j_call: TRBJ1-5
cdr3_aa: CASSVWGSNQPQHF
cdr3_nt: TGTGCCAGCAGCGTATGGGGTTCTAATCAGCCCCAGCATTTT

d_call: TRBD2
clone_size: few
v_call: TRBV6-4
j_call: TRBJ2-3
cdr3_aa: CATSGTSATGGTDTQYF
cdr3_nt: TGTGCCACCTCCGGGACTAGTGCCACGGGTGGCACAGATACGCAGTATTTT

d_call: NA
clone_size: many
v_call: TRBV7-2
j_call: TRBJ1-5
cdr3_aa: CASSFGFGQPQHF
cdr3_nt: TGTGCCAGCAGCTTTGGATTTGGTCAGCCCCAGCATTTT

d_call: NA
clone_size: many
v_call: TRBV20-1
j_call: TRBJ1-1
cdr3_aa: CSAVRSLNTEAFF
cdr3_nt: TGCAGTGCGGTCAGGTCCCTGAACACTGAAGCTTTCTTT

d_call: NA
clone_size: many
v_call: TRBV12-3/TRBV12-4
j_call: TRBJ1-1
cdr3_aa: CASSQNPQMNTEAFF
cdr3_nt: TGTGCCAGCAGCCAAAATCCGCAAATGAACACTGAAGCTTTCTTT

d_call: TRBD2
clone_size: many
v_call: TRBV28
j_call: TRBJ2-7
cdr3_aa: CASSYRGGKSYEQYF
cdr3_nt: TGTGCCAGCAGTTACCGGGGGGGCAAGTCCTACGAGCAGTACTTC

d_call: NA
clone_size: NA
v_call: TRBV20-1
j_call: TRBJ2-5
cdr3_aa: CSARVGANQETQYF
cdr3_nt: TGCAGTGCTAGAGTAGGGGCTAACCAAGAGACCCAGTACTTC

d_call: TRBD2
clone_size: many
v_call: TRBV19
j_call: TRBJ2-7
cdr3_aa: CASRPFSGKGHEQYF
cdr3_nt: TGTGCCAGTAGGCCCTTTAGCGGGAAGGGGCACGAGCAGTACTTC

d_call: NA
clone_size: NA
v_call: TRBV24-1
j_call: TRBJ2-2
cdr3_aa: CATSDFWVGELFF
cdr3_nt: TGTGCCACCAGTGATTTCTGGGTCGGGGAGCTGTTTTTT

d_call: TRBD1
clone_size: many
v_call: TRBV25-1
j_call: TRBJ2-7
cdr3_aa: CASSEPSPGTGSSREYEQYF
cdr3_nt: TGTGCCAGCAGTGAACCCAGTCCCGGGACAGGGTCAAGTCGTGAGTACGAGCAGTACTTC

d_call: TRBD1
clone_size: many
v_call: TRBV20-1
j_call: TRBJ1-6
cdr3_aa: CSANRGRGNSPLHF
cdr3_nt: TGCAGTGCAAACAGGGGGCGGGGGAATTCACCCCTCCACTTT

d_call: NA
clone_size: many
v_call: TRBV5-1
j_call: TRBJ1-1
cdr3_aa: CASSLNRATGTEAFF
cdr3_nt: TGCGCCAGCAGCCTGAACAGGGCGACGGGCACTGAAGCTTTCTTT

d_call: NA
clone_size: many
v_call: TRBV6-5
j_call: TRBJ2-2
cdr3_aa: CASSYGSTGELFF
cdr3_nt: TGTGCCAGCAGTTACGGGTCGACCGGGGAGCTGTTTTTT

d_call: NA
clone_size: many
v_call: TRBV7-6
j_call: TRBJ2-4
cdr3_aa: CASSEDTPEGAKNIQYF
cdr3_nt: TGTGCCAGCAGCGAGGACACTCCTGAAGGAGCCAAAAACATTCAGTACTTC

d_call: NA
clone_size: many
v_call: TRBV7-9
j_call: TRBJ2-7
cdr3_aa: CASTRTSYEQYF
cdr3_nt: TGTGCCAGCACCCGCACATCCTACGAGCAGTACTTC

d_call: NA
clone_size: NA
v_call: TRBV15
j_call: TRBJ2-7
cdr3_aa: CATSRDGGTDHEQYF
cdr3_nt: TGTGCCACCAGCAGAGACGGCGGGACAGACCACGAGCAGTACTTC

d_call: NA
clone_size: many
v_call: TRBV30
j_call: TRBJ2-7
cdr3_aa: CAWSDWGYEQYF
cdr3_nt: TGTGCCTGGAGTGATTGGGGCTACGAGCAGTACTTC

d_call: NA
clone_size: many
v_call: TRBV2
j_call: TRBJ1-5
cdr3_aa: CASRGTGTAVQPQHF
cdr3_nt: TGTGCCAGCAGGGGGACCGGGACGGCGGTTCAGCCCCAGCATTTT

d_call: NA
clone_size: NA
v_call: TRBV4-2
j_call: TRBJ1-2
cdr3_aa: CASSQDSLGTSGYTF
cdr3_nt: TGTGCCAGCAGCCAAGATAGTTTAGGGACGTCAGGCTACACCTTC

d_call: NA
clone_size: many
v_call: TRBV6-1
j_call: TRBJ2-7
cdr3_aa: CASSERWSEQYF
cdr3_nt: TGTGCCAGCAGTGAACGGTGGAGCGAGCAGTACTTC

d_call: TRBD1
clone_size: many
v_call: TRBV20-1
j_call: TRBJ1-3
cdr3_aa: CSARDRMLSGNTIYF
cdr3_nt: TGCAGTGCTCGGGACAGGATGCTGTCTGGAAACACCATATATTTT